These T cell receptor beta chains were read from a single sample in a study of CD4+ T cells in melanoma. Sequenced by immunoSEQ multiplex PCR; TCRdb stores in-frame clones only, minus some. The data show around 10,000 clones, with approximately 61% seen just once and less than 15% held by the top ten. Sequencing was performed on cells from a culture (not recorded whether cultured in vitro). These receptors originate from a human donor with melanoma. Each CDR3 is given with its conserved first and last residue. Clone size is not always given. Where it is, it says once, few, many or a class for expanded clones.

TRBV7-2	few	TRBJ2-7	CASSSDRGRYEQYF
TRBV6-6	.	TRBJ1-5	CASSTGGGQPQHF
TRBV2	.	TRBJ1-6	CASSRDREKAPLHF
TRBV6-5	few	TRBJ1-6	CASSYEGLSPLHF
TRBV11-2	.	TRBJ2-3	CASSRLWGSTDTQYF
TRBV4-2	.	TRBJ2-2	CASSQAAQTGELFF
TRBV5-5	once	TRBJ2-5	CASRYRDRGPETQYF
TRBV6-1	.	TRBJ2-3	CASSVSRTSARWTDTQYF
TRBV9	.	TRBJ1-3	CASSVGGVPGSGNTIYF
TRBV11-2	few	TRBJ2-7	CASSQIPGLGPYEQYF
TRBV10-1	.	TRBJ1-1	CASREDSNTEAFF
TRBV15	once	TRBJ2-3	CATTYRGFDTQYF
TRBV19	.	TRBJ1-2	CASSIKVVGGSTNQYGYTF
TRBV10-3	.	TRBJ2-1	CAISGDRGYHEQFF
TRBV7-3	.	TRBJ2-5	CASSLGGVGNQETQYF
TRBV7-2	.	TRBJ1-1	CASSLNPGQEKYAFF
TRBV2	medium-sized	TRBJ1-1	CASSLGPTEAFF
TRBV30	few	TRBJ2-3	CAWGTVPTDTQYF
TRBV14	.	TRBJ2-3	CASSQGAGGFTDTQYF
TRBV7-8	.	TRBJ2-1	CASSFLGGGNNEQFF
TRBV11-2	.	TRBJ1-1	CASSLVGTEAFF
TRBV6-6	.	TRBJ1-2	CASRAPGDNYGYTF
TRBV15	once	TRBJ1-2	CATSRGGAEGGRGYTF
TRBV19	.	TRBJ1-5	CASSIVRGGAQPQHF